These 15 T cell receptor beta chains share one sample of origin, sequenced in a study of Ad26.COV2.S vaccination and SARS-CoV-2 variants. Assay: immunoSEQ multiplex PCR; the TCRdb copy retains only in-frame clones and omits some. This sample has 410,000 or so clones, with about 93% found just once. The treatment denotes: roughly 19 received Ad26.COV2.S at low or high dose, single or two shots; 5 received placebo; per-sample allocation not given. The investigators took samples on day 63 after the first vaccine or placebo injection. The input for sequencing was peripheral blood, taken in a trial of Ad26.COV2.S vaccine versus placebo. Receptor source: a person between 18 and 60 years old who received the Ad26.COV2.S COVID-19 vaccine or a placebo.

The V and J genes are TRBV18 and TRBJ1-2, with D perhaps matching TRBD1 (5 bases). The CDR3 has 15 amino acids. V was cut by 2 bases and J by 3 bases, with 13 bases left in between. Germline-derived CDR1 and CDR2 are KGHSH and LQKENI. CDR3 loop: CASSPAQGGDYGYTF. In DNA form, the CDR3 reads TGTGCCAGCTCACCAGCCCAGGGAGGGGACTATGGCTACACCTTC.

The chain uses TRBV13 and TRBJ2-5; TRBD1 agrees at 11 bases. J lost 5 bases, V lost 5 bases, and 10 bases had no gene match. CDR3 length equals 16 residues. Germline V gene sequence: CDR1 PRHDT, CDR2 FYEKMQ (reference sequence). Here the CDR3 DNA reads TGTGCCAGCAGCCCCAGATGGACAGGGGGCGAGGAGACCCAGTACTTC. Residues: CASSPRWTGGEETQYF.

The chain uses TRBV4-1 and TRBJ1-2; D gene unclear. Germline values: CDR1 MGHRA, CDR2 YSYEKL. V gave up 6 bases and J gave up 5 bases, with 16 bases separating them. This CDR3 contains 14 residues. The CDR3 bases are TGCGCCAGCAGTCCCGGCGGTTCGGGGTATGGCTACACCTTC. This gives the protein CASSPGGSGYGYTF.

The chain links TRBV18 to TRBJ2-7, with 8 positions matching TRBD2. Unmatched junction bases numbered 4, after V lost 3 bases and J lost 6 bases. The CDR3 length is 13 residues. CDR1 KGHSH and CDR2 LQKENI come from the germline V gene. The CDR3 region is CASSPGRASEQYF. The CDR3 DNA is TGTGCCAGCTCACCCGGGAGGGCCTCCGAGCAGTACTTC.

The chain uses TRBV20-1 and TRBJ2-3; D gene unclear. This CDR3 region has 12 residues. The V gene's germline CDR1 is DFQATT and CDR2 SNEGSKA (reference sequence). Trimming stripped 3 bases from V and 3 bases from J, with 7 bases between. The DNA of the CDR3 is TGCAGTGCTAGTGGAACAACAGATACGCAGTATTTT. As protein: CSASGTTDTQYF.

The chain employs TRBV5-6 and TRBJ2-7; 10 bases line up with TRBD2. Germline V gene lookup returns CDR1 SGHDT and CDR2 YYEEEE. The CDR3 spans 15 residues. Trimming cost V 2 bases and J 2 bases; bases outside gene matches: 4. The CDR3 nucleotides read TGTGCCAGCAGCTTACTAGCGGGGCCCCCCTACGAGCAGTACTTC. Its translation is CASSLLAGPPYEQYF.

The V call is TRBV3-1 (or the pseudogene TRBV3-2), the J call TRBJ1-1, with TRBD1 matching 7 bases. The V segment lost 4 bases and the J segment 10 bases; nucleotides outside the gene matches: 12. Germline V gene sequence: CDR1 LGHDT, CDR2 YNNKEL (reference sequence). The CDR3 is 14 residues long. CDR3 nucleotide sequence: TGTGCCAGCAGCCGCAATACTGACAGGGTAGGAGCTTTCTTT. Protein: CASSRNTDRVGAFF.

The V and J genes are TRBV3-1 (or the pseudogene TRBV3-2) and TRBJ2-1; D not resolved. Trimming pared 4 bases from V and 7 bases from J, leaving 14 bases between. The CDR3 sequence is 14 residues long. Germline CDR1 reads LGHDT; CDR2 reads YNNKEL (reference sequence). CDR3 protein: CASSLPTGLNEQFF. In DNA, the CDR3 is TGTGCCAGCAGCCTACCAACCGGGTTGAATGAGCAGTTCTTC.

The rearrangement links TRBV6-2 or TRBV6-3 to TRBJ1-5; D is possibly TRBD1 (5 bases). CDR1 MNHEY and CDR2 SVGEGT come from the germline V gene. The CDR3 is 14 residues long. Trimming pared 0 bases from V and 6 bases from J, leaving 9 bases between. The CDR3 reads CASSYSWGSQPQHF. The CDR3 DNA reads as TGTGCCAGCAGTTACTCGTGGGGCAGTCAGCCCCAGCATTTT.

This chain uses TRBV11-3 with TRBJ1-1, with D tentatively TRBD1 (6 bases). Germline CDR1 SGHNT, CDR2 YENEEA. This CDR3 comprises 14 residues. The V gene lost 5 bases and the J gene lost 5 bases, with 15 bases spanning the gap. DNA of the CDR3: TGTGCCAGCAGCCTTACAGGGCTTGGGACTGAAGCTTTCTTT. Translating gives CASSLTGLGTEAFF.

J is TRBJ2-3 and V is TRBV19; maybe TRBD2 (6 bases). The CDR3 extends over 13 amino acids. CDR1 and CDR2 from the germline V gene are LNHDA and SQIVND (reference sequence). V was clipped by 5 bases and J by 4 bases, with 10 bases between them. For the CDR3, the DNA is TGTGCCAGTAGTCCGGGGGTACCAGATACGCAGTATTTT. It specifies CASSPGVPDTQYF. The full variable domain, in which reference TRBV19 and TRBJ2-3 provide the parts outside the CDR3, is DGGITQSPKYLFRKEGQNVTLSCEQNLNHDAMYWYRQDPGQGLRLIYYSQIVNDFQKGDIAEGYSVSREKKESFPLTVTSAQKNPTAFYLCASSPGVPDTQYFGPGTRLTVL.

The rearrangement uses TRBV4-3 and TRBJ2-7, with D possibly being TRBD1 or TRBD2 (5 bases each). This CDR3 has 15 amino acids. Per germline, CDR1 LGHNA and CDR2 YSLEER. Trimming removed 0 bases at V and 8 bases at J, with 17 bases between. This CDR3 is CASSQDRSPRDQQYF. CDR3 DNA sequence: TGCGCCAGCAGCCAAGACAGATCACCCCGGGACCAGCAGTACTTC.

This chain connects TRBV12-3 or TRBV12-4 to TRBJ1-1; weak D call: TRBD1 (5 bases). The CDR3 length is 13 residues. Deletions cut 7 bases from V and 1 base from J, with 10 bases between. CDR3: CASIGTENTEAFF. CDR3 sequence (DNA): TGTGCCAGCATTGGGACCGAGAACACTGAAGCTTTCTTT.

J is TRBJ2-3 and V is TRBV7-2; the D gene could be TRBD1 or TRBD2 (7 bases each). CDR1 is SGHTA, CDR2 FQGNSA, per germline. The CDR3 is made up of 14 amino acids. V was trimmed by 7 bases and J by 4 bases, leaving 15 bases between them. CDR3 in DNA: TGTGCCAGCACCAGGGGGGGAAGCTCAGATACGCAGTATTTT. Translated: CASTRGGSSDTQYF.

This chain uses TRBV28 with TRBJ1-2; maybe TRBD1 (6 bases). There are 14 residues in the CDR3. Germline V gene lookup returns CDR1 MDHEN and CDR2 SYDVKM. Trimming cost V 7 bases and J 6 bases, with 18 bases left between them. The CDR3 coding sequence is TGTGCCAGCAATCCCCCCCAGGGGTGGGATGGCTACACCTTC. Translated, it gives CASNPPQGWDGYTF.